This T cell receptor beta chain stems from a study of blood T cell repertoires in COVID-19. The CDR3 extends over 14 amino acids. Looked up from germline, CDR1 is MDHEN and CDR2 is SYDVKM. V lost 5 bases and J lost 7; bases outside the gene matches: 10. Profiling relied on immunoSEQ multiplex PCR, and the TCRdb table lists in-frame clones only, not all of them. This table has fewer than 250,000 clones, roughly 84% appearing once. The sequence came from a woman aged 40-49 years who had recovered from COVID-19. Sequenced: PBMCs or T cells enriched from blood (not recorded which). The V call is TRBV28, the J call TRBJ2-5, with TRBD2 identical over 7 bases. As DNA, the CDR3 is TGTGCCAGCAGTGGAGCGGGACTCTCCGGGACCCAGTACTTC. It codes for CASSGAGLSGTQYF.